This paragraph covers one TCR beta chain sequence. Its antigen remains unidentified. V shed 4 bases and J shed 5 bases, with 14 bases lying between them. Germline V gives CDR1 SQVTM, CDR2 ANQGSEA. The CDR3 extends over 13 amino acids. The data originate from a study of shared clonotypes between healthy human individuals. Across the study: Donor ages ranged 18 to 49 years: a couple of women, a few men. Study findings and constraints: Incomplete sequencing of sorted subsets was indicated by rarefaction despite large depth.

This was a deep-level run. It was approximately 0.2 ug DNA, 28,000 or so T cell genomes, that sorted-subset replicate PCRs used. Measured with immunoSEQ multiplex PCR; TCRdb has only the in-frame clones, and not every one. The sample has millions of clones, 95% seen once. The sample comprised naive CD4+ T cells sorted from blood. Subset defined: CD45RA+ positively selected. The chain links TRBV29-1 to TRBJ2-5; D may be TRBD1 (6 bases). The sequence was obtained from a man aged 18 to 35 in good health. CDR3 region: CSVAGGPFETQYF. The DNA of the CDR3 is TGCAGCGTTGCTGGGGGCCCCTTTGAGACCCAGTACTTC.